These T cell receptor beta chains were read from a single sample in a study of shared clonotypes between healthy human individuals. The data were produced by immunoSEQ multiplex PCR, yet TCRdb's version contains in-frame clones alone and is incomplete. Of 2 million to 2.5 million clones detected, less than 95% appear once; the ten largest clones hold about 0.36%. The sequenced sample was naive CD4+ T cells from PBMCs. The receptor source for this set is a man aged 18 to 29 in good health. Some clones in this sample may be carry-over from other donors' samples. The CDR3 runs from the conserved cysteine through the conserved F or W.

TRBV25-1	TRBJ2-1	CASSDSQPIF
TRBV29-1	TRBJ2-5	CSVLPGAGETQYF
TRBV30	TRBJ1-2	CAWGRTGALYYTF
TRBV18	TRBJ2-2	CASSPYGTSGSGGELFF
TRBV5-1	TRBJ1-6	CASSRQFGDSPLHF
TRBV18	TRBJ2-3	CASGTGGTDTQYF
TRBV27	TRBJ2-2	CASSGLAGVAGNGELFF
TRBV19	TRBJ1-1	CASTFVGADNTEAFF
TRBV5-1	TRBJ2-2	CASSLGPLVSSGELFF
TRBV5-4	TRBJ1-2	CASSFGQGAGYGYTF
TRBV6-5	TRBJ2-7	CASSWDRGSYEQYF
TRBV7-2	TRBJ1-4	CASSGDSNNEKLFF
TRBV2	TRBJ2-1	CASKNQRTTSYNEQFF
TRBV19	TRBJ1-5	CASSIRDTFTWGNQPQHF
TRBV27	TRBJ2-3	CASSLYGSKGQGEDTQYF
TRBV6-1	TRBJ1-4	CASSGAGTGGREKLFF
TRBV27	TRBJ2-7	CASSYTGPEQYF
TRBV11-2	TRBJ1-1	CASSPRQGAEATEAFF
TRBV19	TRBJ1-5	CASYSQGAGGQPQHF